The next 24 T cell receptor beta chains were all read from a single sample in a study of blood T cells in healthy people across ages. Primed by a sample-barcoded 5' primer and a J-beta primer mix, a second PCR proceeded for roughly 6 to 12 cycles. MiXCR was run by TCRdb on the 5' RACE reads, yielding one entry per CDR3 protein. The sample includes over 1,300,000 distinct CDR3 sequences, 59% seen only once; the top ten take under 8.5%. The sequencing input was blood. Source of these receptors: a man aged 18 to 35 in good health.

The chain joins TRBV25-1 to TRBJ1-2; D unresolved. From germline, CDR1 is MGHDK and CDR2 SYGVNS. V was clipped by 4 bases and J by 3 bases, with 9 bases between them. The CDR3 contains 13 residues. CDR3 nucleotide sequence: TGTGCCAGCAGTGTTACAGAGTACTATGGCTACACCTTC. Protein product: CASSVTEYYGYTF.

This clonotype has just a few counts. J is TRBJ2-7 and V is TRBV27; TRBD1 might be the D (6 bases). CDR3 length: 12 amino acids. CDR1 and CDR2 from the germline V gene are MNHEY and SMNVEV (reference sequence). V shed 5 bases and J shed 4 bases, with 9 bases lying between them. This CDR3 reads CASSITGYEQYF. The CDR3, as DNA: TGTGCCAGCAGTATAACAGGGTACGAGCAGTACTTC.

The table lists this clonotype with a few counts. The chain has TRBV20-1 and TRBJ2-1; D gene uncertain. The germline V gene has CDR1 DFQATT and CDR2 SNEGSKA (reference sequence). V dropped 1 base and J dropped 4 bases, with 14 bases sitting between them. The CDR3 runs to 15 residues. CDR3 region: CSARGTVQVYNEQFF. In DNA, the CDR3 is TGCAGTGCTAGAGGCACGGTCCAGGTTTACAATGAGCAGTTCTTC.

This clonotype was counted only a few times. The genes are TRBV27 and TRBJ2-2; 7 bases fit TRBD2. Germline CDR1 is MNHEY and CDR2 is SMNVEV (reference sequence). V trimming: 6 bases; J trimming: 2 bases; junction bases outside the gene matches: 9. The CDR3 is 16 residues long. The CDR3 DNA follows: TGTGCCAGCAGACCGAGCGGGGCCCTTAACACCGGGGAGCTGTTTTTT. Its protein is CASRPSGALNTGELFF.

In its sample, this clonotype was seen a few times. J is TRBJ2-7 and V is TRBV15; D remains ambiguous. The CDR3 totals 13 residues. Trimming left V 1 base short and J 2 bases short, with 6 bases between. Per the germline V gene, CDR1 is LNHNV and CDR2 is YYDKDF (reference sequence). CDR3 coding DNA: TGTGCCACCAGCAGAGTTGGGCCCTACGAGCAGTACTTC. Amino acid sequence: CATSRVGPYEQYF.

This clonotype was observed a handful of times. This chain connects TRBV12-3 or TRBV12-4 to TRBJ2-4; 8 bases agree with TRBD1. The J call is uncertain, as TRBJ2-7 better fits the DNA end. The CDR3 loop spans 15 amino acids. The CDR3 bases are TGTGCCAGCAGTTCCGAGGGGACAGGCCTAGGCGAGCAGTACTTC. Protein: CASSSEGTGLGEQYF.

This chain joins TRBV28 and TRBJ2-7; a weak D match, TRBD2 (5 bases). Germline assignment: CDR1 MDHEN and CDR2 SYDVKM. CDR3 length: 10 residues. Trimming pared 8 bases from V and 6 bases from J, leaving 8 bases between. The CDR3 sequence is CASSRGEQYF. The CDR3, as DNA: TGTGCCAGCTCACGGGGCGAGCAGTACTTC.

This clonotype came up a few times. CDR3 DNA: TGTGCCATCAGTGAGTCAGGACGTTCAAGCTCCTACAATGAGCAGTTCTTC. This gives the protein CAISESGRSSSYNEQFF. The chain carries TRBV10-3 and TRBJ2-1; no firm D call. Germline V gene sequence: CDR1 ENHRY, CDR2 SYGVKD. V dropped 0 bases and J dropped 0 bases, with 12 bases sitting between them. The CDR3 has 17 residues.

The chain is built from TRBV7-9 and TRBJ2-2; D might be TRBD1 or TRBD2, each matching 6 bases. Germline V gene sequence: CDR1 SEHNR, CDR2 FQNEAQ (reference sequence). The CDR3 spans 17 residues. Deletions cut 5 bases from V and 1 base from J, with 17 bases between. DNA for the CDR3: TGTGCCAGCAGCCCGCCGAGGGGGGTGCTGAACACCGGGGAGCTGTTTTTT. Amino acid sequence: CASSPPRGVLNTGELFF.

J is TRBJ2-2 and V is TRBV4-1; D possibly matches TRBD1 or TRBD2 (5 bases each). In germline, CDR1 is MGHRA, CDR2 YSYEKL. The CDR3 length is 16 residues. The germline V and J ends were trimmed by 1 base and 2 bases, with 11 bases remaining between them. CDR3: CASSQAWGINTGELFF. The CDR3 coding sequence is TGCGCCAGCAGCCAAGCCTGGGGGATTAACACCGGGGAGCTGTTTTTT.

CDR3 coding DNA: TGTGCCAGCAGTTACTCGACCCCAAATGAGCAGTTCTTC. Translation gives CASSYSTPNEQFF. V is TRBV6-2 or TRBV6-3 and J is TRBJ2-1; D uncertain. Germline V gives CDR1 MNHEY, CDR2 SVGEGT. The CDR3 totals 13 residues. V shed 0 bases and J shed 7 bases, with 7 bases lying between them.

The CDR3, as DNA: TGTGCCAGCAGCTTAGCCCCGGGGACAGGACTGACTGAAGGCTACACCTTC. Its protein product is CASSLAPGTGLTEGYTF. The chain employs TRBV7-8 and TRBJ1-2; 8 bases align to TRBD1. The CDR3 loop spans 17 amino acids. In germline, CDR1 is SGHVS, CDR2 FQNEAQ. V dropped 0 bases and J dropped 8; count of bases not matched to a gene: 14. The complete variable domain, with remaining parts taken from reference TRBV7-8 and TRBJ1-2, reads GAGVSQSPRYKVAKRGQDVALRCDPISGHVSLFWYQQALGQGPEFLTYFQNEAQLDKSGLPSDRFFAERPEGSVSTLKIQRTQQEDSAVYLCASSLAPGTGLTEGYTFGSGTRLTVV.

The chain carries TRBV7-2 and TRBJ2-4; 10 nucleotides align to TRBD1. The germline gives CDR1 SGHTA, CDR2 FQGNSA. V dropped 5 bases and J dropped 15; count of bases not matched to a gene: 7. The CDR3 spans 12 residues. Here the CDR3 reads CASSPDRGPVYF. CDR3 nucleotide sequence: TGTGCCAGCAGCCCAGACAGGGGGCCAGTGTACTTC.

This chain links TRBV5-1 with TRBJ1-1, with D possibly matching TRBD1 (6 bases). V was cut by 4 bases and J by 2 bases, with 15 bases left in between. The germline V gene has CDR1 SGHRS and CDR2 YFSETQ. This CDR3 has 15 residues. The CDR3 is CASSLETGLNTEAFF. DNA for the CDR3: TGCGCCAGCAGCCTGGAAACAGGGTTAAACACTGAAGCTTTCTTT.

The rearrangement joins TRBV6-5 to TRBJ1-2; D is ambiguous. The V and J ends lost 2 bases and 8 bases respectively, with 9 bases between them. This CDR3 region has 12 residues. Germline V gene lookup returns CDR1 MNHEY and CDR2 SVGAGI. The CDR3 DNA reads TGTGCCAGCAGTTACGGGGATTCGGGCTACACCTTC. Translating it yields CASSYGDSGYTF.

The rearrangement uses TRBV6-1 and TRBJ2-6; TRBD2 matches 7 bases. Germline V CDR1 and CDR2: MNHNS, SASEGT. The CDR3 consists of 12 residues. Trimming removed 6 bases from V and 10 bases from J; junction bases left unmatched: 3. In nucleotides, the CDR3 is TGTGCCAGCAGCCCCGGGAGGAACGTCCTGACTTTC. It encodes CASSPGRNVLTF.

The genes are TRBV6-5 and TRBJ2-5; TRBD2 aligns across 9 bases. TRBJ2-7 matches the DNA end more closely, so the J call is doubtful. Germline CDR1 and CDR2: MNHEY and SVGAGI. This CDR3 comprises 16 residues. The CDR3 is CASSYEGTSIPREQYF. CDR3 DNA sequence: TGTGCCAGCAGTTACGAGGGGACTAGCATTCCTCGCGAGCAGTACTTC.

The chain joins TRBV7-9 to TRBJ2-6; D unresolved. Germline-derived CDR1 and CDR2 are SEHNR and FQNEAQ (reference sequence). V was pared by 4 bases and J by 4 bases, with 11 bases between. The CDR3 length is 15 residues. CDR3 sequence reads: CASSSSSRGANVLTF. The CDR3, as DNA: TGTGCCAGCAGCTCCTCGAGTCGGGGGGCCAACGTCCTGACTTTC.

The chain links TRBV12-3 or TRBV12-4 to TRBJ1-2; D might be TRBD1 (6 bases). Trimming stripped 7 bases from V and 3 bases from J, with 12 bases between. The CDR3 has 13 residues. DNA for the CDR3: TGTGCCAGCAAACAGGGACCGTACTATGGCTACACCTTC. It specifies CASKQGPYYGYTF.

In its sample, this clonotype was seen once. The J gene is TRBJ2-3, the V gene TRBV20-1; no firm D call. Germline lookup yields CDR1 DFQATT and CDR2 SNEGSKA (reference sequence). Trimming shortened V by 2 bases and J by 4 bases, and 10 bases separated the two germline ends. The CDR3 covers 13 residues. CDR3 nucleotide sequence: TGCAGTGCTAGACGGCGGATGTCAGATACGCAGTATTTT. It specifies CSARRRMSDTQYF.

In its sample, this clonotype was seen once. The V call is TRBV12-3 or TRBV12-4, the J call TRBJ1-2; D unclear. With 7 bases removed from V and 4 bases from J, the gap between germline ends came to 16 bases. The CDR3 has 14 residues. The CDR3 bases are TGTGCCAGCAAGAGACACGAGGGTCCCTATGGCTACACCTTC. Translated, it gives CASKRHEGPYGYTF.

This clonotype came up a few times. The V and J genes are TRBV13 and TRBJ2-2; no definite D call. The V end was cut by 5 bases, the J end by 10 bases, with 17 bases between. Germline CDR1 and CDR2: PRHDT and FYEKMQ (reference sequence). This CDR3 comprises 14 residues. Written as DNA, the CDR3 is TGTGCCAGCAGCCCCCGTACGGTGAACCCGGAGCTGTTTTTT. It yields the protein CASSPRTVNPELFF.

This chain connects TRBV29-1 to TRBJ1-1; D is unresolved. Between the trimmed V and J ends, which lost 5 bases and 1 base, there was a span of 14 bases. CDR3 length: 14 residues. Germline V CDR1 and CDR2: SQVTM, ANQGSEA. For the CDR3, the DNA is TGCAGCGTTTGGGGTCGTAAAGGGAACACTGAAGCTTTCTTT. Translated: CSVWGRKGNTEAFF.

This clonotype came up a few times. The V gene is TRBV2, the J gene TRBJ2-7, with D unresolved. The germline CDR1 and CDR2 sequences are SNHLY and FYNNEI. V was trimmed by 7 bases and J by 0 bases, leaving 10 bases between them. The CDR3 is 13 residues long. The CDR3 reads CASMDLSSYEQYF. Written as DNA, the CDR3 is TGTGCCAGCATGGACCTGAGCTCCTACGAGCAGTACTTC.